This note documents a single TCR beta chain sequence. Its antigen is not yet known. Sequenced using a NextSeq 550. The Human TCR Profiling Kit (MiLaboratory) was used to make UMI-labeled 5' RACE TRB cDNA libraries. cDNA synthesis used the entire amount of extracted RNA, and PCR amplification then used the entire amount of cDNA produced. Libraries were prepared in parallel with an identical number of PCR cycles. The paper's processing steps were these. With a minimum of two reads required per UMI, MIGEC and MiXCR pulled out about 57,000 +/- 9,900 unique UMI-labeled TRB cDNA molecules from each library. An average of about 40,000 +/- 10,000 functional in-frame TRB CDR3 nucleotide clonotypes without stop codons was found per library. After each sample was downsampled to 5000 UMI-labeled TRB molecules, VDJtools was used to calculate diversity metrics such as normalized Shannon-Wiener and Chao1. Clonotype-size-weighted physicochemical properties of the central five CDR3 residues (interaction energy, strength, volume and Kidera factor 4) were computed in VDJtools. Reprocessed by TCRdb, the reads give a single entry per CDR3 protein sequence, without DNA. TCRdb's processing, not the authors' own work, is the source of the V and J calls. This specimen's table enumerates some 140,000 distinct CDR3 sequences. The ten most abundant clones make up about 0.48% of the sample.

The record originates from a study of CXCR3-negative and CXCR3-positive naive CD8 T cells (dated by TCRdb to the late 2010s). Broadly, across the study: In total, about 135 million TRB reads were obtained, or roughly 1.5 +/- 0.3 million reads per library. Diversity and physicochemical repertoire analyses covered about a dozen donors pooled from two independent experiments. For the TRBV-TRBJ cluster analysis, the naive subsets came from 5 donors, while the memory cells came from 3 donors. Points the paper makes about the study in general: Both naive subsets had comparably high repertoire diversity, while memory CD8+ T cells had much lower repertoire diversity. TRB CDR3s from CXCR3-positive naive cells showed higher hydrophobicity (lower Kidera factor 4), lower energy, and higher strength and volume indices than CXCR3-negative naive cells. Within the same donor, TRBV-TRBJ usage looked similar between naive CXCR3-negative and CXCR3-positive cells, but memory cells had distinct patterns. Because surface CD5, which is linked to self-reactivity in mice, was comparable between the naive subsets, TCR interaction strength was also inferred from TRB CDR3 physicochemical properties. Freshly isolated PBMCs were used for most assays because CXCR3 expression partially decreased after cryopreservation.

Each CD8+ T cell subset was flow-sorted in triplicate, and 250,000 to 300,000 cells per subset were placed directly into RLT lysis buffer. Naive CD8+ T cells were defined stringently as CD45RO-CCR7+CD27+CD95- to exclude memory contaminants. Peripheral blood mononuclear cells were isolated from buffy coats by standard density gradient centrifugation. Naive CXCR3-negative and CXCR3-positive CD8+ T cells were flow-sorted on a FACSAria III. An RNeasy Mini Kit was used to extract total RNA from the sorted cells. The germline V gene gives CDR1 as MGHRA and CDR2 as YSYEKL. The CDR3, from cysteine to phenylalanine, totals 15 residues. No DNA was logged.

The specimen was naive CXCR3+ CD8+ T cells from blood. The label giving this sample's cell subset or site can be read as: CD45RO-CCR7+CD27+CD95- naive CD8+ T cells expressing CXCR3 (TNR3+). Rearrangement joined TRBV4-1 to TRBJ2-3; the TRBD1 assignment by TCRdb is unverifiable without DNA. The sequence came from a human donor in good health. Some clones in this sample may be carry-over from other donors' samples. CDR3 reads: CATGYRVGVSDTQYF.